This is a list of T cell receptor beta chains from one sample in a study of shared clonotypes between healthy human individuals. TCRdb's copy holds only in-frame clones and misses some; the assay was immunoSEQ multiplex PCR. The table has some 740,000 clones, over 90% seen once; the top ten hold 24%. Sequencing used naive CD8+ T cells sorted from blood. These receptors were collected from a man aged 25 to 40 in good health. CDR3s include the opening cysteine and the closing phenylalanine or tryptophan. The order of the fields is clone size, D gene, V gene, J gene, CDR3 protein, CDR3 DNA. A D gene is named only where the DNA matches it firmly. The size entry is marked missing in some rows and otherwise reads once, few, many or a size class.

abundance: NA; d_gene: NA; v_gene: TRBV2; j_gene: TRBJ2-7; CDR3aa: CASSGGIYEQYF; CDR3nt: TGTGCCAGCAGCGGAGGGATCTACGAGCAGTACTTC
abundance: once; d_gene: NA; v_gene: TRBV27; j_gene: TRBJ2-7; CDR3aa: CASRLGARGGYEQYF; CDR3nt: TGTGCCAGCCGCCTGGGGGCTCGGGGAGGCTACGAGCAGTACTTC
abundance: NA; d_gene: NA; v_gene: TRBV6-5; j_gene: TRBJ2-7; CDR3aa: CASGRNSYEQYF; CDR3nt: TGTGCCAGTGGCCGAAACTCCTACGAGCAGTACTTC
abundance: NA; d_gene: TRBD2; v_gene: TRBV5-1; j_gene: TRBJ2-7; CDR3aa: CASRAPGSGSRYEQYF; CDR3nt: TGCGCCAGCAGAGCCCCTGGTAGCGGGAGTCGGTACGAGCAGTACTTC
abundance: few; d_gene: TRBD2; v_gene: TRBV27; j_gene: TRBJ2-7; CDR3aa: CASSLMTSGSSYEQYF; CDR3nt: TGTGCCAGCAGTTTAATGACTAGCGGGAGCTCCTACGAGCAGTACTTC
abundance: NA; d_gene: TRBD1; v_gene: TRBV28; j_gene: TRBJ2-7; CDR3aa: CASSRGTGGWYEQYF; CDR3nt: TGTGCCAGCAGCCGCGGGACAGGGGGTTGGTACGAGCAGTACTTC
abundance: NA; d_gene: TRBD1; v_gene: TRBV27; j_gene: TRBJ1-5; CDR3aa: CASSYRGNQPQHF; CDR3nt: TGTGCCAGCAGCTACAGGGGAAATCAGCCCCAGCATTTT
abundance: NA; d_gene: NA; v_gene: TRBV7-9; j_gene: TRBJ2-5; CDR3aa: CASSVDRGGPETQYF; CDR3nt: TGTGCCAGCAGCGTTGACAGGGGAGGGCCAGAGACCCAGTACTTC
abundance: NA; d_gene: NA; v_gene: TRBV7-9; j_gene: TRBJ1-1; CDR3aa: CASSLQGTTEAFF; CDR3nt: TGTGCCAGCAGCTTACAGGGTACTACTGAAGCTTTCTTT
abundance: NA; d_gene: TRBD2; v_gene: TRBV11-2; j_gene: TRBJ2-1; CDR3aa: CASSPGLAGDSYNEQFF; CDR3nt: TGTGCCAGCAGCCCCGGACTAGCGGGAGATTCCTACAATGAGCAGTTCTTC
abundance: NA; d_gene: NA; v_gene: TRBV27; j_gene: TRBJ1-5; CDR3aa: CASSLSAPDSNQPQHF; CDR3nt: TGTGCCAGCAGTTTATCGGCCCCCGATAGCAATCAGCCCCAGCATTTT
abundance: NA; d_gene: NA; v_gene: TRBV5-6; j_gene: TRBJ2-7; CDR3aa: CASSWRELLSEQYF; CDR3nt: TGTGCCAGCAGCTGGAGGGAACTCCTCTCCGAGCAGTACTTC
abundance: NA; d_gene: TRBD2; v_gene: TRBV5-4; j_gene: TRBJ2-7; CDR3aa: CASSPGVAGYPDEQYF; CDR3nt: TGTGCCAGCAGCCCCGGGGTAGCGGGATATCCCGACGAGCAGTACTTC
abundance: NA; d_gene: NA; v_gene: TRBV28; j_gene: TRBJ1-5; CDR3aa: CASRSRRGTSNQPQHF; CDR3nt: TGTGCCAGCAGGTCCCGAAGGGGGACTAGCAATCAGCCCCAGCATTTT
abundance: NA; d_gene: NA; v_gene: TRBV19; j_gene: TRBJ2-7; CDR3aa: CASSPSLGDEQYF; CDR3nt: TGTGCCAGTAGTCCCTCCCTCGGTGACGAGCAGTACTTC
abundance: NA; d_gene: TRBD1; v_gene: TRBV5-1; j_gene: TRBJ2-1; CDR3aa: CASSLGQGRNEQFF; CDR3nt: TGCGCCAGCAGCTTGGGACAGGGTAGGAATGAGCAGTTCTTC
abundance: NA; d_gene: TRBD2; v_gene: TRBV7-2; j_gene: TRBJ2-1; CDR3aa: CASSPPLGLAGYNEQFF; CDR3nt: TGTGCCAGCAGCCCCCCTTTAGGACTAGCGGGGTACAATGAGCAGTTCTTC
abundance: NA; d_gene: TRBD1; v_gene: TRBV27; j_gene: TRBJ2-3; CDR3aa: CASSRGRIGDTQYF; CDR3nt: TGTGCCAGCAGCAGGGGGCGGATCGGAGATACGCAGTATTTT
abundance: few; d_gene: NA; v_gene: TRBV7-9; j_gene: TRBJ2-3; CDR3aa: CASSLEKGFTDTQYF; CDR3nt: TGTGCCAGCAGCTTAGAGAAGGGCTTCACAGATACGCAGTATTTT
abundance: NA; d_gene: NA; v_gene: TRBV30; j_gene: TRBJ1-5; CDR3aa: CAWSVTAGYQPQHF; CDR3nt: TGTGCCTGGAGTGTAACGGCGGGGTATCAGCCCCAGCATTTT
abundance: NA; d_gene: TRBD2; v_gene: TRBV7-9; j_gene: TRBJ2-1; CDR3aa: CASSFEGLYNEQFF; CDR3nt: TGTGCCAGCAGCTTCGAGGGACTATACAATGAGCAGTTCTTC
abundance: NA; d_gene: NA; v_gene: TRBV5-1; j_gene: TRBJ2-3; CDR3aa: CASIGGGITDTQYF; CDR3nt: TGCGCCAGCATCGGAGGAGGGATCACAGATACGCAGTATTTT
abundance: NA; d_gene: NA; v_gene: TRBV11-2; j_gene: TRBJ2-1; CDR3aa: CASSLVNLNYNEQFF; CDR3nt: TGTGCCAGCAGCTTAGTAAATCTCAATTACAATGAGCAGTTCTTC
abundance: few; d_gene: NA; v_gene: TRBV11-2; j_gene: TRBJ2-7; CDR3aa: CASSLGADEQYF; CDR3nt: TGTGCCAGCAGCCTAGGCGCGGACGAGCAGTACTTC
abundance: NA; d_gene: TRBD2; v_gene: TRBV28; j_gene: TRBJ2-2; CDR3aa: CAGSEREWAGELFF; CDR3nt: TGTGCCGGCAGTGAGCGGGAGTGGGCCGGGGAGCTGTTTTTT
abundance: NA; d_gene: TRBD2; v_gene: TRBV4-1; j_gene: TRBJ2-4; CDR3aa: CASSLRLAGDQNIQYF; CDR3nt: TGCGCCAGCAGCCTCCGACTAGCGGGAGACCAAAACATTCAGTACTTC
abundance: NA; d_gene: NA; v_gene: TRBV7-9; j_gene: TRBJ2-7; CDR3aa: CASSLVGGADRYEQYF; CDR3nt: TGTGCCAGCAGCTTAGTAGGTGGGGCAGACCGGTACGAGCAGTACTTC
abundance: NA; d_gene: NA; v_gene: TRBV6-1; j_gene: TRBJ2-7; CDR3aa: CASSEEAVTSYYEQYF; CDR3nt: TGTGCCAGCAGTGAAGAGGCTGTTACAAGCTACTACGAGCAGTACTTC
abundance: NA; d_gene: NA; v_gene: TRBV9; j_gene: TRBJ1-3; CDR3aa: CASSVDVSSGNTIYF; CDR3nt: TGTGCCAGCAGCGTAGATGTGTCCTCTGGAAACACCATATATTTT
abundance: NA; d_gene: TRBD2; v_gene: TRBV18; j_gene: TRBJ2-7; CDR3aa: CASSHGLAGFDYEQYF; CDR3nt: TGTGCCAGCTCACATGGACTAGCGGGATTCGACTACGAGCAGTACTTC
abundance: NA; d_gene: NA; v_gene: TRBV14; j_gene: TRBJ2-2; CDR3aa: CASSQEIGVWTGELFF; CDR3nt: TGTGCCAGCAGCCAAGAAATAGGGGTTTGGACCGGGGAGCTGTTTTTT
abundance: NA; d_gene: TRBD2; v_gene: TRBV25-1; j_gene: TRBJ2-3; CDR3aa: CASSESFSGPQYF; CDR3nt: TGTGCCAGCAGTGAATCCTTTAGCGGGCCGCAGTATTTT
abundance: once; d_gene: NA; v_gene: TRBV11-2; j_gene: TRBJ2-7; CDR3aa: CASSLDPGISYEQYF; CDR3nt: TGTGCCAGCAGCTTGGACCCAGGGATCTCCTACGAGCAGTACTTC
abundance: once; d_gene: TRBD2; v_gene: TRBV7-9; j_gene: TRBJ2-2; CDR3aa: CASSLLGGPGTGELFF; CDR3nt: TGTGCCAGCAGCTTGTTGGGAGGGCCGGGGACCGGGGAGCTGTTTTTT
abundance: NA; d_gene: NA; v_gene: TRBV7-9; j_gene: TRBJ1-2; CDR3aa: CASSLLQGSYGYTF; CDR3nt: TGTGCCAGCAGCTTATTACAGGGTAGCTATGGCTACACCTTC
abundance: NA; d_gene: NA; v_gene: TRBV14; j_gene: TRBJ2-4; CDR3aa: CASSQRGLKNIQYF; CDR3nt: TGTGCCAGCAGCCAGAGGGGCCTGAAAAACATTCAGTACTTC
abundance: NA; d_gene: NA; v_gene: TRBV7-3; j_gene: TRBJ2-1; CDR3aa: CASSIGRKNLYNEQFF; CDR3nt: TGTGCCAGCAGCATCGGCAGGAAGAATCTCTACAATGAGCAGTTCTTC
abundance: NA; d_gene: NA; v_gene: TRBV9; j_gene: TRBJ1-5; CDR3aa: CASSVGGGNNQPQHF; CDR3nt: TGTGCCAGCAGCGTAGGAGGAGGTAACAATCAGCCCCAGCATTTT
abundance: NA; d_gene: NA; v_gene: TRBV27; j_gene: TRBJ1-2; CDR3aa: CASGRQRGPYTF; CDR3nt: TGTGCCAGCGGACGACAAAGAGGCCCCTACACCTTC
abundance: NA; d_gene: TRBD1; v_gene: TRBV19; j_gene: TRBJ2-7; CDR3aa: CASTVWDRPYEQYF; CDR3nt: TGTGCCAGTACCGTCTGGGACAGGCCCTACGAGCAGTACTTC
abundance: NA; d_gene: NA; v_gene: TRBV27; j_gene: TRBJ2-1; CDR3aa: CASSLDGVHEQFF; CDR3nt: TGTGCCAGCAGTTTAGACGGGGTTCATGAGCAGTTCTTC
abundance: NA; d_gene: NA; v_gene: TRBV7-7; j_gene: TRBJ2-3; CDR3aa: CASSSGRSTDTQYF; CDR3nt: TGTGCTAGCAGCTCGGGACGGAGCACAGATACGCAGTATTTT
abundance: NA; d_gene: NA; v_gene: TRBV25-1; j_gene: TRBJ2-7; CDR3aa: CASGDYEQYF; CDR3nt: TGTGCCAGCGGGGATTACGAGCAGTACTTC
abundance: NA; d_gene: TRBD2; v_gene: TRBV7-6; j_gene: TRBJ2-1; CDR3aa: CASSLAGGRFNNEQFF; CDR3nt: TGTGCCAGCAGCTTAGCGGGCGGGAGGTTTAATAATGAGCAGTTCTTC
abundance: NA; d_gene: TRBD2; v_gene: TRBV4-1; j_gene: TRBJ2-7; CDR3aa: CASSPGLAGEDEQYF; CDR3nt: TGCGCCAGCAGCCCTGGACTAGCGGGAGAGGACGAGCAGTACTTT
abundance: NA; d_gene: TRBD2; v_gene: TRBV28; j_gene: TRBJ2-2; CDR3aa: CASRPAGGGPGELFF; CDR3nt: TGTGCCAGCAGACCAGCGGGAGGAGGTCCCGGGGAGCTGTTTTTT
abundance: once; d_gene: NA; v_gene: TRBV5-8; j_gene: TRBJ2-7; CDR3aa: CASSKLVYEQYF; CDR3nt: TGTGCCAGCAGCAAACTCGTCTACGAGCAGTACTTC
abundance: once; d_gene: NA; v_gene: TRBV19; j_gene: TRBJ2-7; CDR3aa: CASSMADRAPSEQYF; CDR3nt: TGTGCCAGTAGTATGGCTGATAGAGCCCCCTCCGAGCAGTACTTC
abundance: NA; d_gene: NA; v_gene: TRBV5-1; j_gene: TRBJ2-1; CDR3aa: CASSLAVLSLYNEQFF; CDR3nt: TGCGCCAGCAGCTTGGCCGTTTTGTCCCTCTACAATGAGCAGTTCTTC
abundance: NA; d_gene: TRBD2; v_gene: TRBV5-1; j_gene: TRBJ2-3; CDR3aa: CASSGGTSGFRTDTQYF; CDR3nt: TGCGCCAGCAGCGGGGGGACTAGCGGCTTTCGAACAGATACGCAGTATTTT
abundance: once; d_gene: TRBD2; v_gene: TRBV11-2; j_gene: TRBJ2-1; CDR3aa: CASSLIARGGGSYNEQFF; CDR3nt: TGTGCCAGCAGCTTAATCGCCCGCGGGGGGGGTTCATACAATGAGCAGTTCTTC
abundance: NA; d_gene: NA; v_gene: TRBV27; j_gene: TRBJ2-3; CDR3aa: CASSSSSNTQYF; CDR3nt: TGTGCCAGCAGTAGCTCCTCGAATACGCAGTATTTT
abundance: NA; d_gene: NA; v_gene: TRBV9; j_gene: TRBJ2-7; CDR3aa: CASSPRMSFYEQYF; CDR3nt: TGTGCCAGCAGCCCCAGGATGAGTTTTTACGAGCAGTACTTC
abundance: NA; d_gene: TRBD2; v_gene: TRBV2; j_gene: TRBJ2-1; CDR3aa: CASSELPGLGYEQFF; CDR3nt: TGTGCCAGCAGTGAACTACCGGGACTAGGATATGAGCAGTTCTTC
abundance: NA; d_gene: TRBD1; v_gene: TRBV7-2; j_gene: TRBJ2-1; CDR3aa: CASSLFRDRFNEQFF; CDR3nt: TGTGCCAGCAGCTTATTTCGGGACAGATTCAATGAGCAGTTCTTC
abundance: NA; d_gene: NA; v_gene: TRBV7-3; j_gene: TRBJ2-1; CDR3aa: CASSSYGNFEQFF; CDR3nt: TGTGCCAGCAGCTCGTACGGGAATTTTGAGCAGTTCTTC